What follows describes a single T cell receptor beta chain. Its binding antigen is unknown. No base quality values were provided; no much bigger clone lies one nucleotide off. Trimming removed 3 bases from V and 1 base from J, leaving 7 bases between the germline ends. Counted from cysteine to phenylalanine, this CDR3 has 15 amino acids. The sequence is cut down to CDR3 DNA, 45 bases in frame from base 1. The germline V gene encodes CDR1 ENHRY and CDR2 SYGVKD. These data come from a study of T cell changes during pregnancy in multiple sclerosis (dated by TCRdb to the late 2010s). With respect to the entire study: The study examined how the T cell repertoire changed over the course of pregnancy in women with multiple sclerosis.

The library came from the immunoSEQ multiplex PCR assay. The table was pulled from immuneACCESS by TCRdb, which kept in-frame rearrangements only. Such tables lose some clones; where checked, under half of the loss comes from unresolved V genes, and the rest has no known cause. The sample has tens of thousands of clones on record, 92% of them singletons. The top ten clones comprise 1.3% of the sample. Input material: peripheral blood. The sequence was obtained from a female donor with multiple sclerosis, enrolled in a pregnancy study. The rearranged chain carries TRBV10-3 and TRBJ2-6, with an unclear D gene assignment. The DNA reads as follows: TGTGCCATCAGTGAAGGATTGTCTGGGGCCAACGTCCTGACTTTC. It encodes CAISEGLSGANVLTF.